A selection of T cell receptor beta chains follows, all from one sample in a study of T cell responses to AZD1222 COVID-19 vaccine. Generated by immunoSEQ multiplex PCR, the TCRdb table keeps only in-frame clones and is missing some. Of over 100,000 clones in the sample, around nine tenths were seen once. Sequenced here: peripheral blood, sampled on day 0 of AZD1222 vaccination. The receptors were sampled from an adult in good health. Both conserved end residues are part of each CDR3. Fields, in order: D gene, V gene, clone size, J gene, CDR3 DNA, CDR3 protein. The D gene is left open where the match is weak. The size of a clone is reported for some rows only, either as once, few or many, or as a class for expanded clones.

D gene: -; V gene: TRBV29-1; clone size: once; J gene: TRBJ1-1; CDR3 DNA: TGCAGCGTTGAAGACCGACGGGGGACACAGAACACTGAAGCTTTCTTT; CDR3 protein: CSVEDRRGTQNTEAFF
D gene: TRBD1; V gene: TRBV2; clone size: -; J gene: TRBJ1-1; CDR3 DNA: TGTGCCACGGGGGACAGACTGAACACTGAAGCTTTCTTT; CDR3 protein: CATGDRLNTEAFF
D gene: TRBD2; V gene: TRBV14; clone size: -; J gene: TRBJ2-7; CDR3 DNA: TGTGCCAGCAGCCTGCTTGGGGGGGTGCGTAACGAGCAGTACTTC; CDR3 protein: CASSLLGGVRNEQYF
D gene: -; V gene: TRBV24-1; clone size: -; J gene: TRBJ2-1; CDR3 DNA: TGTGCCACCAGTGACCCCGGCCCAGGGTCCAATGAGCAGTTCTTC; CDR3 protein: CATSDPGPGSNEQFF
D gene: -; V gene: TRBV28; clone size: few; J gene: TRBJ1-6; CDR3 DNA: TGTGCCAGCAATGGGGCAGTCGGAGGGAATTCACCCCTCCACTTT; CDR3 protein: CASNGAVGGNSPLHF
D gene: TRBD1; V gene: TRBV5-1; clone size: -; J gene: TRBJ1-1; CDR3 DNA: TGCGCCAGCAGCGACCCGGGACAGGGGACTGAAGCTTTCTTT; CDR3 protein: CASSDPGQGTEAFF
D gene: -; V gene: TRBV10-2; clone size: -; J gene: TRBJ2-1; CDR3 DNA: TGCGCCAGCAGTGAGTTTCCCGCCGCGGGTGAGCAGTTCTTC; CDR3 protein: CASSEFPAAGEQFF
D gene: -; V gene: TRBV6-5; clone size: -; J gene: TRBJ1-5; CDR3 DNA: TGTGCCAGCAAAGGACAGATTTATCAGCCCCAGCATTTT; CDR3 protein: CASKGQIYQPQHF
D gene: -; V gene: TRBV18; clone size: -; J gene: TRBJ1-2; CDR3 DNA: TGTGCCAGCTCACACGACAGCTATGGCTACACCTTC; CDR3 protein: CASSHDSYGYTF
D gene: TRBD1; V gene: TRBV27; clone size: -; J gene: TRBJ2-2; CDR3 DNA: TGTGCCAGCAATGAGGCAGGGGGAAACACCGGGGAGCTGTTTTTT; CDR3 protein: CASNEAGGNTGELFF
D gene: -; V gene: TRBV27; clone size: -; J gene: TRBJ1-5; CDR3 DNA: TGTGCCAGCAGCATCGGGGGCGCAGGACTGCCCCAGCATTTT; CDR3 protein: CASSIGGAGLPQHF
D gene: TRBD2; V gene: TRBV14; clone size: -; J gene: TRBJ2-1; CDR3 DNA: TGTGCCAGCAGCCAGACTAGCGGGTTCACCAATGAGCAGTTCTTC; CDR3 protein: CASSQTSGFTNEQFF